One and the same sample provided the 6 T cell receptor beta chains below, sequenced in a study of beta chain features in type 1 diabetes. The entirety of the isolated RNA underwent reverse transcription, so expressed TCRB transcripts were sequenced. The protocol was immunoSEQ multiplex PCR, while the TCRdb copy is restricted to in-frame clones and leaves out a portion. The sample carries around 300,000 clones, 8% to 13% recorded once. Sequenced sample: naive CD4+ T cells from blood. The source of these receptors is a woman aged 25 to 39 in good health.

This clone has just a few counts. The rearrangement uses TRBV5-1 and TRBJ1-4; no definite D call. The ends were cut back, 3 bases at V and 7 bases at J, with 13 bases in the middle. This CDR3 is 14 amino acids long. CDR1 SGHRS and CDR2 YFSETQ come from the germline V gene. The DNA of the CDR3 is TGCGCCAGCAGCTCCTCGGTAGTTGGTGAAAAACTGTTTTTT. Its protein is CASSSSVVGEKLFF.

The chain couples TRBV19 to TRBJ2-2; tentatively, D is TRBD1 (6 bases). Trimming took 7 bases from V and 4 from J, leaving 25 bases between them. The CDR3 loop spans 18 amino acids. Germline CDR1 LNHDA, CDR2 SQIVND (reference sequence). The CDR3 nucleotides read TGTGCCAGTAACACCCCTCCTTGGGGACATGAATTCACCGGGGAGCTGTTTTTT. Translation: CASNTPPWGHEFTGELFF.

The chain employs TRBV19 and TRBJ2-5, with 8 bases aligning to TRBD2. Trimming took 6 bases from V and 2 from J; bases not matched to a gene: 5. The CDR3 totals 14 residues. From germline, CDR1 is LNHDA and CDR2 SQIVND (reference sequence). The CDR3 here is CASRGLVNQETQYF. DNA for the CDR3: TGTGCCAGTAGGGGACTAGTGAATCAAGAGACCCAGTACTTC.

This clone has a handful of counts. The CDR3 DNA reads as TGTGCCAGTAGTATACGGGGTACCGGAGTCTACAATGAGCAGTTCTTC. As protein: CASSIRGTGVYNEQFF. V usage is TRBV19 and J usage is TRBJ2-1; a weak D match, TRBD2 (5 bases). Germline V lookup: CDR1 LNHDA, CDR2 SQIVND (reference sequence). Trimming took off 2 bases at V and 3 bases at J, with 14 bases between the two ends. This CDR3 contains 16 residues.

Concerning this clone itself: Other DNA sequences from this sample encode an identical CDR3 as well. The chain uses TRBV9 and TRBJ2-5; 9 nucleotides agree with TRBD2. V dropped 0 bases and J dropped 5; count of bases not matched to a gene: 5. The CDR3 consists of 15 residues. From germline, CDR1 is SGDLS and CDR2 YYNGEE. The CDR3 DNA reads as TGTGCCAGCAGCGTAGGTAGCGGGAGTGGTGAGACCCAGTACTTC. Its protein product is CASSVGSGSGETQYF.

This clone showed up just a few times. The V and J genes are TRBV7-9 and TRBJ2-5, with 14 bases identical to TRBD2. The CDR3 consists of 16 residues. Germline lookup yields CDR1 SEHNR and CDR2 FQNEAQ (reference sequence). V shed 6 bases and J 4 bases; nucleotides not matched to a gene: 7. The CDR3 reads CASRQPGLAGVETQYF. The CDR3 coding sequence is TGTGCCAGCAGACAACCGGGACTAGCGGGAGTAGAGACCCAGTACTTC.